This T cell receptor (beta chain) was recovered during a study of metastatic and nonmetastatic thyroid tumors. Study in general: Across blood and tumor or nodule tissue, repertoires from malignant and benign thyroid patients were compared with one another.

Patients underwent thyroid surgery, and none had received any treatment before it. This CDR3 comprises 13 residues. Germline V CDR1 and CDR2: DFQATT, SNEGSKA (reference sequence). V was cut by 3 bases and J by 0 bases, with 8 bases left in between. Relative to its sample, this clone is medium-sized (0.01 to 0.1%). Its antigen is unidentified. Study results and caveats: Malignant thyroid tumors reportedly exceeded benign nodules significantly in TCR beta diversity, with the difference appearing in blood and tumor.

With MiXCR, TCRdb called clones anew from the PCR reads. The data contain about 30,000 clones, around a sixth of them singletons. Sequences were obtained from blood. The chain is built from TRBV20-1 and TRBJ1-1; the D is unclear. The sequence was collected from a female donor with papillary thyroid cancer or a benign thyroid nodule (not recorded which). Some clones in this sample may be carry-over from other donors' samples. The CDR3 DNA sequence: TGCAGTGCTAGCACCCTTATGAACACTGAAGCTTTCTTT. This translates into CSASTLMNTEAFF.